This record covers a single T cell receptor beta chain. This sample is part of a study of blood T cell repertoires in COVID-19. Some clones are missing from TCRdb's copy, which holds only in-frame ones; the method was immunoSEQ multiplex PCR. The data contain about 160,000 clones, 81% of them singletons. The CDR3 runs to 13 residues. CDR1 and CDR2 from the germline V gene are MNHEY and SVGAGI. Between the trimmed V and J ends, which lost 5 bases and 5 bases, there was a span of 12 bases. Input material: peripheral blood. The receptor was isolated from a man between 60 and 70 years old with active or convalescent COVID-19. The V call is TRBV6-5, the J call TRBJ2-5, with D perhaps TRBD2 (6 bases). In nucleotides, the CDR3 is TGTGCCAGCAGTATGGGAGGCCGGGAGACCCAGTACTTC. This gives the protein CASSMGGRETQYF.